The sequence of this T cell receptor beta chain was determined in a study of shared clonotypes between healthy human individuals. Healthy adults negative for HIV, lacking recent acute infections or vaccinations, served as donors. A split of CD4+ cells into CD45RA+ naive and CD45RA-negative memory subsets was performed. Profiled with immunoSEQ multiplex PCR; TCRdb holds only in-frame clones, not every one. The profile shows about 2,500,000 clones, approximately 94% of them singletons. Findings and caveats of the study: Clonotypes that were shared across four donors made up around 5% of naive CD4 clonotypes.

Germline V gene sequence: CDR1 SGHNT, CDR2 YYREEE (reference sequence). CDR3 length equals 14 residues. The germline V and J ends were trimmed by 0 bases and 7 bases, with 10 bases remaining between them. In this sample, this clone turned up once. Its antigen is unidentified. The sample carries other DNA sequences with the same CDR3. This receptor was taken from a man aged 18 to 30 in good health. The sequenced sample consisted of naive CD4+ T cells sorted from blood. Subset specified: CD45RA+ positively selected. The chain uses TRBV5-4 and TRBJ1-4, with D maybe TRBD1 (5 bases). The CDR3 protein is CASSLGGVGEKLFF. Here the CDR3 DNA reads TGTGCCAGCAGCTTGGGGGGGGTTGGTGAAAAACTGTTTTTT.